The clone carrying this T cell receptor beta chain was observed a handful of times. Its antigen is currently unknown. The V end was cut by 5 bases, the J end by 1 base, with 11 bases between. There are 15 residues in the CDR3. CDR1 and CDR2 (germline): SGHTA, FQGNSA. Use of 60 Vbeta and 13 Jbeta primers characterized the PCR. Generated by immunoSEQ multiplex PCR, the TCRdb table keeps only in-frame clones and is missing some. The data hold some 130,000 clones, with approximately 75% observed a single time. The data derive from a study of cytomegalovirus exposure and HLA in healthy donors. Points from the study as a whole: Most subjects' HLA-A and HLA-B alleles were reportedly predicted from TCR beta sequences. Indistinguishability led to the exclusion of some V segments, TRBV6-2 and TRBV6-3 included.

This clonotype originated in a man aged 50-59 years in good health and CMV-seropositive. The sequencing input was PBMCs. The V and J genes are TRBV7-2 and TRBJ2-2; no firm D call. The CDR3 spells CASSPSRGNTGELFF. The CDR3, as DNA: TGTGCCAGCAGCCCCTCCAGAGGGAACACCGGGGAGCTGTTTTTT.